This TCR beta chain was obtained from a study of T cell responses to AZD1222 COVID-19 vaccine. General study results and limits: With dominance at 160-218 and 743-854, vaccine-associated CD4 TCRs spanned spike. It was only after the peak T cell response that any repertoires were sampled. Donors were chiefly white British, with a greater number of females, and clonal diversity was perhaps underestimated. Increases in Spike-specific TCR breadth and depth were seen after two AZD1222 doses.

Turning to this clone: What it binds is not known.

Some clones are missing from TCRdb's copy, which holds only in-frame ones; the method was immunoSEQ multiplex PCR. The sample lists fewer than 150,000 clones, around 87% occurring once. The length of the CDR3 is 10 residues. Looked up from germline, CDR1 is SEHNR and CDR2 is FQNEAQ (reference sequence). Sequencing used peripheral blood, obtained on day 0 of AZD1222 vaccination. The receptor was isolated from an adult in good health. The chain is built from TRBV7-9 and TRBJ2-5, with D perhaps matching TRBD1 (5 bases). CDR3 region: CAGAQETQYF. In DNA form, the CDR3 reads TGTGCTGGGGCCCAAGAGACCCAGTACTTC.